Presented here are 30 T cell receptor beta chains from one specimen sequenced in a study of PD-L1 blockade in urothelial cancer. Sequencing used immunoSEQ multiplex PCR; TCRdb keeps in-frame clones, though not all of them. Of some 67,000 clones detected, around 90% appear once; the ten largest clones hold approximately 3.2%. This specimen consisted of PBMCs, obtained around atezolizumab (anti-PD-L1) treatment. Source of these receptors: a man aged 55 to 70 with urothelial cancer.

The chain carries TRBV5-1 and TRBJ2-2; 10 positions match TRBD1. V dropped 3 bases and J dropped 2; count of bases not matched to a gene: 4. The CDR3 contains 16 residues. Germline loops: CDR1 SGHRS, CDR2 YFSETQ. CDR3 residues: CASSSGQGVNTGELFF. The CDR3 DNA reads TGCGCCAGCAGCTCTGGACAGGGGGTTAACACCGGGGAGCTGTTTTTT.

The chain employs TRBV15 and TRBJ2-5, with D perhaps matching TRBD2 (5 bases). This CDR3 spans 14 amino acids. The germline V gene encodes CDR1 LNHNV and CDR2 YYDKDF (reference sequence). Trimming pared 0 bases from V and 2 bases from J, leaving 7 bases between. The chain's CDR3 is CATSRDLAQETQYF. The CDR3 DNA sequence: TGTGCCACCAGCAGAGATCTAGCTCAAGAGACCCAGTACTTC.

The V call is TRBV19, the J call TRBJ2-2, with D possibly TRBD2 on 6 matching bases. Germline assignment: CDR1 LNHDA and CDR2 SQIVND (reference sequence). CDR3 size: 18 residues. Deletions cut 3 bases from V and 2 bases from J, with 19 bases between. CDR3 region: CASSITFGGGSNTGELFF. As DNA, the CDR3 is TGTGCCAGTAGTATCACCTTTGGCGGAGGGAGTAACACCGGGGAGCTGTTTTTT.

CDR3 loop: CASSLGLPSTDTQYF. CDR3 DNA: TGTGCCAGCAGCTTAGGACTACCGAGCACAGATACGCAGTATTTT. This sequence joins TRBV7-2 and TRBJ2-3; TRBD2 is a possible D gene (5 bases). V lost 1 base to trimming and J lost 0 bases, with 8 bases between them. The germline V gene encodes CDR1 SGHTA and CDR2 FQGNSA. This CDR3 is built from 15 residues.

Note on this clone: Other DNA sequences in the same sample also yield this CDR3. The chain couples TRBV12-5 to TRBJ2-3; no definite D call. CDR3 length: 11 residues. Per germline, CDR1 LGHNT and CDR2 FRNRAP. Trimming took off 7 bases at V and 5 bases at J, with 7 bases between the two ends. Here the CDR3 reads CASAIGDTQYF. DNA of the CDR3: TGTGCTAGTGCTATCGGAGATACGCAGTATTTT.

This sequence joins TRBV6-1 and TRBJ2-7; D unclear. Between the trimmed V and J ends, which lost 0 bases and 0 bases, there was a span of 9 bases. This CDR3 is built from 15 residues. Germline V CDR1 and CDR2: MNHNS, SASEGT. CDR3 bases: TGTGCCAGCAGTGAAGCGCACGTTAGCTCCTACGAGCAGTACTTC. Its translation is CASSEAHVSSYEQYF.

This clone was recorded once. V and J are TRBV15 and TRBJ2-3; D remains unclear. V was clipped by 1 base and J by 2 bases, with 10 bases between them. Germline CDR1 and CDR2: LNHNV and YYDKDF (reference sequence). The CDR3 loop spans 15 amino acids. The CDR3 protein is CATSRARLDTDTQYF. In DNA, the CDR3 is TGTGCCACCAGCAGAGCGCGACTGGACACAGATACGCAGTATTTT.

J is TRBJ1-2 and V is TRBV29-1; 7 nucleotides match TRBD1. The CDR3 runs to 14 residues. Germline CDR1 reads SQVTM; CDR2 reads ANQGSEA. The V and J ends lost 2 bases and 0 bases, in that order; junction bases with no gene match: 3. CDR3 sequence: CSVEMGQTNYGYTF. The CDR3 nucleotides read TGCAGCGTTGAAATGGGACAGACTAACTATGGCTACACCTTC.

The V gene is TRBV7-2, the J gene TRBJ2-3, with 8 nucleotides matching TRBD2. Germline trimming cut 5 bases from V and 3 bases from J; bases unmatched to any gene: 4. Germline CDR1 and CDR2: SGHTA and FQGNSA. CDR3 length: 14 amino acids. The CDR3 sequence: CASSLIAGTDTQYF. CDR3 sequence (DNA): TGTGCCAGCAGCCTTATAGCGGGAACAGATACGCAGTATTTT. Complete variable domain (other parts from reference TRBV7-2 and TRBJ2-3): GAGVSQSPSNKVTEKGKDVELRCDPISGHTALYWYRQSLGQGLEFLIYFQGNSAPDKSGLPSDRFSAERTGGSVSTLTIQRTQQEDSAVYLCASSLIAGTDTQYFGPGTRLTVL.

This sequence joins TRBV6-6 and TRBJ2-1, with TRBD2 matching over 13 bases. The V gene end was trimmed by 6 bases and the J gene end by 9 bases; junction bases not matched to a gene: 5. This CDR3 spans 14 amino acids. CDR1 MNHNY and CDR2 SVGAGI come from the germline V gene (reference sequence). CDR3 protein: CASRGLAGRSEQFF. In DNA, the CDR3 is TGTGCCAGCAGGGGACTAGCGGGAAGGAGTGAGCAGTTCTTC.

The chain joins TRBV7-7 to TRBJ2-1, with D perhaps matching TRBD2 (5 bases). Germline V gene data show CDR1 as SSHAT and CDR2 as FNYEAQ (reference sequence). Deletions cut 5 bases from V and 9 bases from J, with 14 bases between. The CDR3 has 13 amino acids. The CDR3: CASSPPGVTEQFF. The CDR3 coding sequence is TGTGCCAGCAGCCCCCCCGGGGTCACTGAGCAGTTCTTC.

The chain recombines TRBV4-1 with TRBJ2-7; D unresolved. V was trimmed by 1 base and J by 5 bases, leaving 15 bases between them. The CDR3 spans 15 residues. The germline V gene encodes CDR1 MGHRA and CDR2 YSYEKL. The CDR3 protein is CASSQVETITDEQYF. The DNA of the CDR3 is TGCGCCAGCAGCCAAGTCGAGACAATTACCGACGAGCAGTACTTC.

The chain uses TRBV5-1 and TRBJ1-4; 11 positions agree with TRBD1. The CDR3 contains 17 residues. J was trimmed by 4 bases and V by 2 bases; bases with no gene match: 7. Germline CDR1 is SGHRS and CDR2 is YFSETQ. In DNA, the CDR3 is TGCGCCAGCAGCTTAGGACAGGGGGCGCAGGGTAATGAAAAACTGTTTTTT. Translation: CASSLGQGAQGNEKLFF.

V is TRBV5-8 and J is TRBJ2-5, with 9 bases aligning to TRBD1. The CDR3 consists of 18 residues. CDR1 is SGHTS, CDR2 YDEGEE, per germline. After removal of 3 bases from V and 4 bases from J, the junction contained 16 bases not matched to a gene. In DNA form, the CDR3 reads TGTGCCAGCAGCTCCCGAACCCATACAGGGGGCCGAGGAGAGACCCAGTACTTC. Its translation: CASSSRTHTGGRGETQYF.

A note on this clone: The limits of the CDR3 on the DNA are not certain, so only TCRdb's listed CDR3 is given. The genes are TRBV6-5 and TRBJ2-3; the table gives TRBD1 as D, unverified against the DNA. CDR1 and CDR2 from the germline V gene are MNHEY and SVGAGI. The CDR3 has 14 amino acids, counting both end residues. The CDR3 protein is CASSSSHRGDTQYF.

The chain employs TRBV21-1 and TRBJ2-5; TRBD1, the D gene given by the table, was not confirmed from the DNA. TRBV21-1 is shown as a pseudogene. This CDR3 region has 17 residues. The CDR3 region is CASSKVVTQGLQETQYF. The CDR3 coding sequence is TGTGCCAGCAGCAAAGTTGTGACGCAGGGCTTACAAGAGACCCAGTACTTC.

The rearrangement links TRBV5-1 to TRBJ2-3; perhaps TRBD1 as D (7 bases). Germline assignment: CDR1 SGHRS and CDR2 YFSETQ. This CDR3 has 14 amino acids. With 0 bases removed from V and 6 bases from J, the gap between germline ends came to 11 bases. The chain's CDR3 is CASSLGQGGDTQYF. As DNA, the CDR3 is TGCGCCAGCAGCTTGGGCCAGGGGGGTGATACGCAGTATTTT.

The rearrangement uses TRBV6-1 and TRBJ2-5; 8 bases agree with TRBD1. The CDR3 length is 15 residues. CDR1 is MNHNS, CDR2 SASEGT, per germline. V dropped 6 bases and J dropped 5; count of bases not matched to a gene: 11. In DNA form, the CDR3 reads TGTGCCAGCAGGTCGGGTCAGGGGGCACGGGAGACCCAGTACTTC. Translated, it gives CASRSGQGARETQYF.

The rearrangement uses TRBV5-1 and TRBJ2-3; no reliable D call. V lost 2 bases to trimming and J lost 6 bases, with 10 bases between them. The CDR3 has 13 residues. In germline, CDR1 is SGHRS, CDR2 YFSETQ. The CDR3 bases are TGCGCCAGCAGCTTCTCGAGTTCGGATACGCAGTATTTT. Translated: CASSFSSSDTQYF.

This clone has just a few counts. The gene calls are TRBV30 and TRBJ2-3, with TRBD1 identical over 8 bases. This CDR3 contains 14 residues. Per germline, CDR1 GTSNPN and CDR2 SVGIG (reference sequence). Trimming cost V 7 bases and J 4 bases; bases outside gene matches: 10. For the CDR3, the DNA is TGTGCCTACGGACAGGGACTCACCTCAGATACGCAGTATTTT. It encodes CAYGQGLTSDTQYF.

This chain uses TRBV5-1 with TRBJ2-7; D possibly corresponds to TRBD2 (6 bases). This CDR3 spans 14 amino acids. Germline loops: CDR1 SGHRS, CDR2 YFSETQ. V was pared by 0 bases and J by 6 bases, with 13 bases between. The DNA of the CDR3 is TGCGCCAGCAGCTTGGGATCGGGGGTTGGCGAGCAGTACTTC. Translating gives CASSLGSGVGEQYF.

This clone was seen only a few times. V and J are TRBV25-1 and TRBJ1-2; 9 nucleotides line up with TRBD1. CDR1 is MGHDK, CDR2 SYGVNS, per germline. With 4 bases clipped from V and 6 bases from J, the junction kept 6 bases outside the gene matches. The CDR3 length is 14 residues. DNA of the CDR3: TGTGCCAGCAGTGTGGGACAGGGTAGAAATGGCTACACCTTC. Encoded protein: CASSVGQGRNGYTF.

The chain combines TRBV6-5 with TRBJ2-1; D call uncertain. The CDR3 extends over 12 amino acids. The V gene lost 6 bases and the J gene lost 9 bases, with 12 bases spanning the gap. Germline V gene lookup returns CDR1 MNHEY and CDR2 SVGAGI. The CDR3 region is CASSPSRSEQFF. The DNA for the CDR3 is TGTGCCAGCAGCCCCTCCCGCAGTGAGCAGTTCTTC.

The V and J genes are TRBV15 and TRBJ1-5, with D possibly TRBD1 on 6 matching bases. V dropped 4 bases and J dropped 5 bases, with 15 bases sitting between them. The CDR3 covers 15 residues. The germline V gene encodes CDR1 LNHNV and CDR2 YYDKDF (reference sequence). CDR3 sequence reads: CATSTRQAYYQPQHF. The CDR3 DNA reads as TGTGCCACCAGCACAAGACAGGCCTACTATCAGCCCCAGCATTTT.

In its sample, this clone was seen a few times. This chain uses TRBV6-1 with TRBJ2-2, with D perhaps TRBD1 (5 bases). The V and J ends lost 7 bases and 9 bases respectively, with 15 bases between them. The CDR3 sequence is 13 residues long. The V gene's germline CDR1 is MNHNS and CDR2 SASEGT. CDR3 in amino acids: CASKVSQGRELFF. For the CDR3, the DNA is TGTGCCAGCAAAGTCTCCCAGGGAAGGGAGCTGTTTTTT.

The chain combines TRBV18 with TRBJ2-7, with a weak D call TRBD2 (6 bases). Germline CDR1 and CDR2: KGHSH and LQKENI. The CDR3 runs 14 residues. Trimming left V 3 bases short and J 4 bases short, with 13 bases between. CDR3 region: CASSPGRGAYEQYF. CDR3 nucleotide sequence: TGTGCCAGCTCACCCGGGCGGGGCGCTTACGAGCAGTACTTC.

This clone showed up just once. The rearrangement joins TRBV19 to TRBJ1-2; 9 positions match TRBD1. In germline, CDR1 is LNHDA, CDR2 SQIVND (reference sequence). After removal of 3 bases from V and 6 bases from J, the junction contained 2 bases not matched to a gene. This CDR3 is 13 amino acids long. The CDR3 DNA sequence: TGTGCCAGTAGTATTAGACAGGGGGATGGCTACACCTTC. Translating gives CASSIRQGDGYTF.

The genes are TRBV28 and TRBJ2-7; 7 nucleotides line up with TRBD1. V gave up 3 bases and J gave up 3 bases; unmatched junction bases: 5. This CDR3 is built from 14 residues. Germline-derived CDR1 and CDR2 are MDHEN and SYDVKM. CDR3 DNA sequence: TGTGCCAGCAGTTTCAGCGACAGGGACTACGAGCAGTACTTC. Residues: CASSFSDRDYEQYF.

The J gene is TRBJ1-2, the V gene TRBV14, with D hard to call. The CDR3 length is 15 residues. Germline assignment: CDR1 SGHDN and CDR2 FVKESK. The V gene lost 1 base and the J gene lost 2 bases, with 11 bases spanning the gap. The CDR3 nucleotides read TGTGCCAGCAGCCAAGGAGACACCATAAACTATGGCTACACCTTC. It encodes CASSQGDTINYGYTF.

The rearrangement joins TRBV7-3 to TRBJ1-1; no clear D. The germline V gene encodes CDR1 SGHTA and CDR2 FQGTGA. The V and J ends lost 5 bases and 2 bases respectively, with 9 bases between them. This CDR3 has 13 amino acids. CDR3 DNA sequence: TGTGCCAGCAGCCGTAATCCCAACACTGAAGCTTTCTTT. Its protein product is CASSRNPNTEAFF.